This T cell receptor beta chain was identified during a study of multiple sclerosis patients with progressive multifocal leukoencephalopathy. Spiked into each PCR were synthetic inline TR CDR3 controls of all V-J pairings. Profiled with immunoSEQ multiplex PCR; TCRdb holds only in-frame clones, not every one. The sample shows approximately 27,000 clones, more than 80% of them seen only once. This CDR3 comprises 12 residues. Trimming took 3 bases from V and 5 from J, leaving 8 bases between them. From germline, CDR1 is SGHDN and CDR2 FVKESK. This clone was counted a single time. Indicated time point: time of PML onset. PML was diagnosed clinically and by MRI, then confirmed by JC virus DNA in cerebrospinal fluid. The T3 samples were drawn when PML began.

The input for sequencing was PBMCs, taken from a patient treated with natalizumab. V usage is TRBV14 and J usage is TRBJ2-7, with D uncertain. This clonotype was sampled from a woman in her twenties or thirties with progressive multifocal leukoencephalopathy. Here the CDR3 DNA reads TGTGCCAGCAGCCAGGTTAGAAACGAGCAGTACTTC. It is translated as CASSQVRNEQYF. The full variable domain, rest sourced from reference TRBV14 and TRBJ2-7, is EAGVTQFPSHSVIEKGQTVTLRCDPISGHDNLYWYRRVMGKEIKFLLHFVKESKQDESGMPNNRFLAERTGGTYSTLKVQPAELEDSGVYFCASSQVRNEQYFGPGTRLTVT.